The 14 T cell receptor beta chains below come from one sample, sequenced in a study of T cell responses to AZD1222 COVID-19 vaccine. The method was immunoSEQ multiplex PCR; TCRdb's version includes in-frame clones alone and lacks a portion of them. In the table there are roughly 150,000 clones, 88% of which are singletons. The specimen comprised peripheral blood, sampled on day 0 of AZD1222 vaccination. Source of these receptors: an adult in good health.

The chain links TRBV7-8 to TRBJ2-7; D assignment may be TRBD1 or TRBD2 (6 bases each). V lost 3 bases, J lost 3 bases, and 18 bases lay in between. Germline values: CDR1 SGHVS, CDR2 FQNEAQ. This CDR3 contains 16 residues. This CDR3 reads CASSFSRGTLGYEQYF. DNA for the CDR3: TGTGCCAGCAGCTTCTCTAGGGGGACTTTAGGCTACGAGCAGTACTTC.

The chain employs TRBV9 and TRBJ2-5; tentative D call: TRBD1 (6 bases). V lost 3 bases and J lost 4, with 10 bases in between. The CDR3 loop spans 13 amino acids. In germline, CDR1 is SGDLS, CDR2 YYNGEE. The CDR3 DNA is TGTGCCAGCAGCGACAGGGTGGGAGAGACCCAGTACTTC. Encoded protein: CASSDRVGETQYF.

This rearrangement joins TRBV27 to TRBJ1-2; D perhaps matches TRBD1 (5 bases). The ends were cut back, 1 base at V and 4 bases at J, with 13 bases in the middle. Germline lookup yields CDR1 MNHEY and CDR2 SMNVEV (reference sequence). The CDR3 length is 15 residues. The CDR3 region is CASSLWGTDIYGYTF. The CDR3 DNA is TGTGCCAGCAGTTTATGGGGCACCGATATCTATGGCTACACCTTC.

This chain links TRBV9 with TRBJ1-3; weak D call: TRBD1 (6 bases). Germline CDR1 reads SGDLS; CDR2 reads YYNGEE. The CDR3 has 17 residues. The V end lost 0 bases, the J end lost 2 bases, and 15 bases lay between the germline ends. For the CDR3, the DNA is TGTGCCAGCAGCGTAGAAGTTGCGGGGGCTACTGGAAACACCATATATTTT. This gives the protein CASSVEVAGATGNTIYF.

This clone was seen a handful of times. The chain combines TRBV7-2 with TRBJ2-7, with unresolved D. Trimming took 5 bases from V and 3 from J, leaving 5 bases between them. Germline V lookup: CDR1 SGHTA, CDR2 FQGNSA. The length of the CDR3 is 11 residues. The CDR3 loop is CASSAIYEQYF. CDR3 sequence (DNA): TGTGCCAGCAGCGCTATCTACGAGCAGTACTTC.

The chain combines TRBV9 with TRBJ1-1; no reliable D call. The germline V gene has CDR1 SGDLS and CDR2 YYNGEE. Trimming took off 0 bases at V and 6 bases at J, with 12 bases between the two ends. The CDR3 totals 14 residues. The CDR3 coding sequence is TGTGCCAGCAGCGTAGGACACCCGTTTGCTGAAGCTTTCTTT. Amino acid sequence: CASSVGHPFAEAFF. The entire variable domain, with the rest obtained from reference TRBV9 and TRBJ1-1, is as follows: DSGVTQTPKHLITATGQRVTLRCSPRSGDLSVYWYQQSLDQGLQFLIQYYNGEERAKGNILERFSAQQFPDLHSELNLSSLELGDSALYFCASSVGHPFAEAFFGQGTRLTVV.

This clone was counted a single time. The V and J genes are TRBV7-9 and TRBJ2-1; D may be TRBD1 or TRBD2 (5 bases each). The CDR3 consists of 12 residues. Germline V CDR1 and CDR2: SEHNR, FQNEAQ (reference sequence). Deletions cut 2 bases from V and 8 bases from J, with 7 bases between. The CDR3 sequence: CASSLRGHEQFF. As DNA, the CDR3 is TGTGCCAGCAGCTTACGGGGCCATGAGCAGTTCTTC. Full variable domain (remainder filled in from reference TRBV7-9 and TRBJ2-1): DTGVSQNPRHKITKRGQNVTFRCDPISEHNRLYWYRQTLGQGPEFLTYFQNEAQLEKSRLLSDRFSAERPKGSFSTLEIQRTEQGDSAMYLCASSLRGHEQFFGPGTRLTVL.

V is TRBV30 and J is TRBJ1-2; no clear D. The CDR3 extends over 12 amino acids. CDR1 GTSNPN and CDR2 SVGIG come from the germline V gene (reference sequence). V lost 0 bases, J lost 7 bases, and 9 bases lay in between. The CDR3 region is CAWSVQKAGYTF. The CDR3 region has the DNA TGTGCCTGGAGTGTACAGAAGGCTGGCTACACCTTC.

The chain joins TRBV25-1 to TRBJ1-2; unclear D gene. Germline CDR1 reads MGHDK; CDR2 reads SYGVNS. The germline V and J ends were trimmed by 3 bases and 1 base, with 9 bases remaining between them. The CDR3 has 14 residues. CDR3 amino acids: CASSDSGDNYGYTF. As DNA, the CDR3 is TGTGCCAGCAGTGATTCCGGCGATAACTATGGCTACACCTTC.

A note on this clone: In the same sample, other DNA sequences code for this CDR3. The chain couples TRBV20-1 to TRBJ2-3; D is ambiguous. This CDR3 has 11 amino acids. Germline V gene sequence: CDR1 DFQATT, CDR2 SNEGSKA (reference sequence). The V end was cut by 6 bases, the J end by 2 bases, with 6 bases between. The CDR3 sequence: CSARSTDTQYF. The CDR3 nucleotides are TGCAGTGCAAGGTCCACAGATACGCAGTATTTT.

The chain couples TRBV7-9 to TRBJ2-1; 7 nucleotides agree with TRBD1. V trimming: 0 bases; J trimming: 9 bases; junction bases outside the gene matches: 5. This CDR3 contains 14 residues. The V gene's germline CDR1 is SEHNR and CDR2 FQNEAQ (reference sequence). The CDR3 spells CASSLANNRGEQFF. The CDR3 DNA sequence: TGTGCCAGCAGCTTAGCGAACAACAGGGGTGAGCAGTTCTTC.

The V call is TRBV11-3, the J call TRBJ2-1; no clear D. The CDR3 length is 14 residues. Germline CDR1 is SGHNT and CDR2 is YENEEA. Trimming removed 7 bases from V and 8 bases from J, with 18 bases in between. As DNA, the CDR3 is TGTGCCAGCAAAGAACAGCAGACTCGCGATGAGCAGTTCTTC. This sequence encodes CASKEQQTRDEQFF. Full variable domain (missing parts from reference TRBV11-3 and TRBJ2-1): EAGVVQSPRYKIIEKKQPVAFWCNPISGHNTLYWYLQNLGQGPELLIRYENEEAVDDSQLPKDRFSAERLKGVDSTLKIQPAELGDSAVYLCASKEQQTRDEQFFGPGTRLTVL.

The chain combines TRBV3-1 (or the pseudogene TRBV3-2) with TRBJ2-1; no clear D. Germline CDR1 LGHDT, CDR2 YNNKEL (reference sequence). Trimming cost V 4 bases and J 7 bases, with 20 bases left between them. There are 16 residues in the CDR3. In nucleotides, the CDR3 is TGTGCCAGCAGCCTACAGCAGACCGGGCCAGGAAATGAGCAGTTCTTC. It encodes CASSLQQTGPGNEQFF.

The chain has TRBV4-2 and TRBJ2-2; D may be TRBD2 (6 bases). The CDR3 has 15 amino acids. From germline, CDR1 is LGHNA and CDR2 YNFKEQ. V was pared by 7 bases and J by 6 bases, with 18 bases between. The CDR3 reads CASTTGDPTSGELFF. Written as DNA, the CDR3 is TGTGCCAGCACCACGGGGGACCCGACGTCCGGGGAGCTGTTTTTT.